This T cell receptor beta chain appears in the sequencing data of a study of blood T cell repertoires in COVID-19. Study in general: In each case, the material was cDNA or gDNA derived from T cells, B-cell-depleted T cells, or PBMCs.

This CDR3 is 15 amino acids long. The germline V gene has CDR1 SGDLS and CDR2 YYNGEE. Trimming left V 0 bases short and J 2 bases short, with 11 bases between. Participants classified as exposed had met a COVID-19 case within 2 weeks before study entry. Authors' analysis steps: Estimation of nucleated cell counts was performed using reference gene primer amplification. Profiling relied on immunoSEQ multiplex PCR, and the TCRdb table lists in-frame clones only, not all of them. That table furnishes V, J and clone size, whereas the DNA furnished D and trimming. This sample yields about 320,000 clones, of which 85% to 95% are seen a single time; approximately 4.1% belongs to the top ten.

The source is a woman aged 30 to 39 who had been exposed to COVID-19. This chain joins TRBV9 and TRBJ1-1, with D uncertain. Material for sequencing was PBMCs or T cells enriched from blood (not recorded which). The CDR3 sequence is CASSVGGYRNTEAFF. CDR3 DNA: TGTGCCAGCAGCGTAGGAGGGTACAGAAACACTGAAGCTTTCTTT.